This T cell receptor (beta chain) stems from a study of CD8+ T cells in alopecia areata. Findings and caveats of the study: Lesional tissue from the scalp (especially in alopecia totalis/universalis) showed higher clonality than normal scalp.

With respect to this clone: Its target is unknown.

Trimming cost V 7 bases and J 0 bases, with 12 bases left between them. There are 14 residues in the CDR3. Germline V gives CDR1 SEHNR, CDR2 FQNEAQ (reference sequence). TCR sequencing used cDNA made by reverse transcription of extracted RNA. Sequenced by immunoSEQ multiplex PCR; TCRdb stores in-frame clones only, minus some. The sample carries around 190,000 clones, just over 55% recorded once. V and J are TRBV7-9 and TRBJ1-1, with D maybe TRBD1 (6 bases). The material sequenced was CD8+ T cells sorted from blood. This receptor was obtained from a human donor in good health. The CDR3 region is CASTPGGLNTEAFF. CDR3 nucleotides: TGTGCCAGCACCCCCGGGGGCTTGAACACTGAAGCTTTCTTT.